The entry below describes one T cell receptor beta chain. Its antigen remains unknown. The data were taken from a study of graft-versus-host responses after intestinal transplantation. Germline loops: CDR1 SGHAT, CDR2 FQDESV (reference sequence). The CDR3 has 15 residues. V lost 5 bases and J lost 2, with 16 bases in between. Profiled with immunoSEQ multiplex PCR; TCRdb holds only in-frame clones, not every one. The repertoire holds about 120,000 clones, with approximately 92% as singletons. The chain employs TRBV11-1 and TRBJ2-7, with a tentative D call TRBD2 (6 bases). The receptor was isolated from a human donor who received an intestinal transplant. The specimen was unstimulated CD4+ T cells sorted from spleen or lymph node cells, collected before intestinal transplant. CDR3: CASSHISGGAYEQYF. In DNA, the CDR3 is TGTGCCAGCAGCCATATTAGCGGTGGCGCCTACGAGCAGTACTTC.